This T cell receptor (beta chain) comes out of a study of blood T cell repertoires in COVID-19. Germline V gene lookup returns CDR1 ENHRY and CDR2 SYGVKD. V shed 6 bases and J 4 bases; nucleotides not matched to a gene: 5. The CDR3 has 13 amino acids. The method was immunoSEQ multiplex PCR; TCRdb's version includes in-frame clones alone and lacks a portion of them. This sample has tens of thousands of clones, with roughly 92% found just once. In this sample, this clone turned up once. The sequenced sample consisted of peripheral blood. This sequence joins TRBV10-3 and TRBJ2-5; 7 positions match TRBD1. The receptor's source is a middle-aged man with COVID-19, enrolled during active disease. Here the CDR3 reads CAISTGAGETQYF. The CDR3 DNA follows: TGTGCCATCAGCACAGGGGCGGGAGAGACCCAGTACTTC.